This T cell receptor beta chain was found in a study of pediatric ulcerative colitis. Study-wide points: Rectal repertoires separated controls, mild-moderate and acute severe colitis. Blood-rectal clonal overlap within each person was significantly higher in ulcerative colitis patients than controls. This repertoire reflects total lymphocytes rather than subpopulations like regulatory T cells.

Germline CDR1 SGHVS, CDR2 FQNEAQ. V was shortened by 5 bases and J by 4 bases, with 13 bases between the two germline ends. The CDR3 totals 14 residues. Comments on this clone: Its antigen remains unidentified.

The assay was run at survey level. TCRdb keeps only in-frame clones here, not all; method: immunoSEQ multiplex PCR. The sample records roughly 38,000 clones, less than 85% being singletons. The specimen was blood. The sequence derives from a girl aged 10 to 17 with moderate ulcerative colitis. This chain links TRBV7-8 with TRBJ2-3; tentatively, D is TRBD2 (5 bases). CDR3 nucleotides: TGTGCCAGCAGCCCCGGGGATGGGGCAGATACGCAGTATTTT. Protein sequence: CASSPGDGADTQYF.